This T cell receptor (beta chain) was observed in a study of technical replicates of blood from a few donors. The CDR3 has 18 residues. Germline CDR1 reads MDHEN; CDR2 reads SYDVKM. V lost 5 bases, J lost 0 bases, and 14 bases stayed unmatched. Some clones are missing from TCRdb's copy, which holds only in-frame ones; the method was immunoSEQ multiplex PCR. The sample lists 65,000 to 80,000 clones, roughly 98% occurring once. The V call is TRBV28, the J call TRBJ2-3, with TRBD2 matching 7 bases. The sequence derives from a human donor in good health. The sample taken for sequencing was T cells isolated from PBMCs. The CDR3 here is CASSGWGGGFTSTDTQYF. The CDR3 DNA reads TGTGCCAGCAGTGGGTGGGGGGGAGGATTTACTAGCACAGATACGCAGTATTTT.